The present T cell receptor beta chain was sequenced within a study of T cell responses to AZD1222 COVID-19 vaccine (dated by TCRdb to about 2021). For the study in its entirety: AZD1222 recipients given second doses at about 4 weeks or at about 12 weeks were pooled, since spike-specific TCR depth and breadth were not found to differ between the two schedules. A total of over 230 trial participants underwent TCR sequencing, of whom roughly 210 received two doses of AZD1222 and 26 received two doses of the MenACWY control vaccine. Enrollment into the trials was organized by age into subgroups of 18-55, 56-69 and 70-plus years, and those subgroups contained about 150, 27 and 61 TCR-sequenced participants, respectively. Broad study findings and their caveats: Because no day 14 peak-response samples were available, the repertoires could be characterized only after the peak T cell response. Conclusions about previously exposed vaccinees are limited, since just five or six AZD1222 recipients were seropositive for SARS-CoV-2 at baseline. Participants were mostly white British and included more females than males, and it was suggested by the authors that clonal diversity may have been underestimated. Nearly half of unique spike-specific TCRs reportedly recognized epitopes outside regions mutated in the B.1.351 and B.1.1.7 variants. The 56-69-year group was small, and its depth increase did not reach significance, likely because of low power. Spike-specific TCR breadth and depth rose significantly after two AZD1222 doses compared with day 0 and with MenACWY recipients. The whole spike protein was spanned by vaccine-associated CD4 TCRs, and dominant responses were seen in regions 160-218 and 743-854.

With respect to this clone: Its antigen is currently not known. The input lacks base qualities; no much larger clone sits a single base away.

The CDR3 regions of human TCRbeta chains were analyzed by immunosequencing. The published analysis was carried out like this. Repertoire TCRs were matched against a reference library of SARS-CoV-2-specific TCRs generated with the MIRA antigen-specificity platform. Breadth was defined as the fraction of unique TCRs that were SARS-CoV-2-associated. Depth was defined as the fraction of total T cells that were SARS-CoV-2-associated. Using the MIRA data, each spike-specific TCR was mapped to the spike region that the TCR reacts to and placed in a CD4 or CD8 class. Log10-transformed breadth and depth values were compared by one-way ANOVA with Sidak's multiple comparisons tests. Imported from immuneACCESS, the table was reduced by TCRdb to in-frame sequences with V and J called. These copies leave out some clones; in studies compared against another copy, an unresolved V gene accounts for under half, and the cause of the remainder is not known. V and J calls and clone size follow that table, whereas D and trimming were derived from the DNA. The sample table contains some 96,000 clones; only one count was recorded for roughly 89% of them. 2% to 3% of the sample belongs to the ten largest clones.

In the paper's terms, the time point label means: baseline before first vaccination. Vaccinee samples were obtained from the UK trials COV001 and COV002, which included a single-blind randomized controlled phase 2/3 trial of AZD1222 (ChAdOx1 nCoV-19) in healthy adults. For TCRbeta chain sequencing, PBMC samples were collected from trial participants at day 0 and at day 28 after the second dose. Sequences SNHLY (CDR1) and FYNNEI (CDR2) are obtained from the germline V gene. Deletion took 1 base off V and 8 bases off J, with a span of 11 bases between the germline ends. Including cysteine and phenylalanine, the CDR3 has 13 amino acids. The DNA shown is the 39-base CDR3, in frame from base 1.

This TCR came from an adult in good health. The sequence joins TRBV2 to TRBJ1-1, and possibly TRBD1, on 5 matching bases. The sample in question was peripheral blood, obtained on day 0 of AZD1222 vaccination. The sequence in DNA is TGTGCCAGCAGTGAAGGTGGGGGACTAGAAGCTTTCTTT. Its protein is CASSEGGGLEAFF.